One TCR beta chain is described in this entry. As yet, its antigen is unknown. This record comes from a study of blood T cells in healthy people across ages. Study-wide context: Roughly one uniquely barcoded beta molecule per two T cells was captured.

Through a sample-barcoded 5' primer and a J-beta primer mix, a second PCR was run for about 6 to 12 cycles. TCRdb used MiXCR to reprocess the 5' RACE reads, holding one entry per CDR3 protein. Among 910,000 or so distinct CDR3 sequences listed, 51% were seen once. The CDR3 covers 16 residues. The V segment lost 0 bases and the J segment 5 bases; nucleotides outside the gene matches: 8. The germline V gene has CDR1 SGHRS and CDR2 YFSETQ. Overall study results and limits: The percentage of naive T cells correlated strongly with TCR beta diversity.

Total RNA, at least 5.5 micrograms per sample, came from PBMCs. This TCR came from an older woman in good health. Sample: blood. This chain uses TRBV5-1 with TRBJ2-7; TRBD2 agrees at 10 bases. The CDR3 DNA reads TGCGCCAGCAGCTTGGCTGCTAGCGGGAGTCCCAACGAGCAGTACTTC. Its protein product is CASSLAASGSPNEQYF.